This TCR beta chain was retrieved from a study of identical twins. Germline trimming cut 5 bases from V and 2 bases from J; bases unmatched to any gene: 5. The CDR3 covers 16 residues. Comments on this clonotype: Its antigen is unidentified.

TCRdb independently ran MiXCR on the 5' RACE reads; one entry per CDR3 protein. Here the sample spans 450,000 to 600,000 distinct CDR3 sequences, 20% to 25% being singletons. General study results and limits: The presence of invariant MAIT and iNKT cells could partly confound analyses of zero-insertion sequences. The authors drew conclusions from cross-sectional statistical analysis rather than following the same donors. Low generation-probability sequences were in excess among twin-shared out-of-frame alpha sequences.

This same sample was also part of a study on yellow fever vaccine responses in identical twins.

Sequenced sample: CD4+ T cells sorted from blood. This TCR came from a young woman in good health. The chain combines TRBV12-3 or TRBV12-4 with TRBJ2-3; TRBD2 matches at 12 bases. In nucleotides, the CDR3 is TGTGCCAGCAGTCCGAGGACTAGCGGGATCACAGATACGCAGTATTTT. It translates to CASSPRTSGITDTQYF.